The clone carrying this T cell receptor beta chain has a count of ten or more. Its antigen is currently unknown. CDR1 and CDR2 from the germline V gene are MDHEN and SYDVKM. The CDR3 covers 15 residues. V lost 6 bases to trimming and J lost 1 base, with 16 bases between them. TCRdb processed the RT-PCR reads anew with MiXCR; each CDR3 protein has one entry. The profile shows about 800,000 distinct CDR3 sequences, about 20% of them singletons. This sample was taken from a study of response to subunit inactivated influenza vaccine. Findings of the study overall: Authors suggested few new T cells are recruited by each seasonal influenza vaccination.

This TCR came from a man aged 45-65 years who received an inactivated influenza vaccine. V usage is TRBV28 and J usage is TRBJ2-7; the D is unclear. The sample in question was PBMCs from blood, obtained more than 4 days after vaccination. Here the CDR3 DNA reads TGTGCCAGCAGGAAAAGACACAGCAGATCCTACGAGCAGTACTTC. It specifies CASRKRHSRSYEQYF.